The 13 T cell receptor beta chains reported below all come from one sample, sequenced in a study of blood T cell repertoires in COVID-19. Method: immunoSEQ multiplex PCR; TCRdb's copy keeps in-frame clones and lacks some. The repertoire holds approximately 230,000 clones, about 80% seen once, with about 9% in the top ten. The sequenced sample was peripheral blood. The origin of the receptors is an elderly man with acute or convalescent COVID-19.

Remarks on this clone: At one end the junction does not follow the germline gene, possibly because of a read error. J is TRBJ2-7 and V is TRBV12-3 or TRBV12-4; TRBD1 aligns across 7 bases. CDR3 size: 12 residues. CDR3 in amino acids: CASSFGRQGSDF. DNA for the CDR3: TGTGCCAGCAGTTTCGGAAGACAGGGAAGTGACTTC.

V gene TRBV12-3 or TRBV12-4 combines with J gene TRBJ1-2, with 8 positions matching TRBD1. After removal of 5 bases from V and 6 bases from J, the junction contained 2 bases not matched to a gene. CDR3 length equals 12 residues. The DNA for the CDR3 is TGTGCCAGCAGTCACAGGGGGGATGGCTACACCTTC. It codes for CASSHRGDGYTF.

The rearrangement joins TRBV5-1 to TRBJ2-1; 8 positions agree with TRBD2. This CDR3 is 16 amino acids long. The trim removed 4 bases at V and 1 base at J, leaving 7 bases unmatched. CDR1 is SGHRS, CDR2 YFSETQ, per germline. This CDR3 is CASSPGSGVSYNEQFF. DNA of the CDR3: TGCGCCAGCAGCCCCGGTAGCGGGGTATCCTACAATGAGCAGTTCTTC.

This chain joins TRBV7-8 and TRBJ2-5, with 9 bases matching TRBD2. The V gene end was trimmed by 2 bases and the J gene end by 5 bases; junction bases not matched to a gene: 9. The germline gives CDR1 SGHVS, CDR2 FQNEAQ. The CDR3 is made up of 16 amino acids. CDR3 protein: CASSLIAGGPWETQYF. For the CDR3, the DNA is TGTGCCAGCAGCTTAATCGCGGGAGGGCCGTGGGAGACCCAGTACTTC.

This clone was observed a single time. The chain recombines TRBV9 with TRBJ2-3; D possibly corresponds to TRBD2 (7 bases). CDR1 and CDR2 from the germline V gene are SGDLS and YYNGEE. The V end lost 4 bases, the J end lost 6 bases, and 18 bases lay between the germline ends. The CDR3 covers 15 residues. The CDR3 reads CASSPGAGAIDTQYF. The CDR3 DNA reads TGTGCCAGCAGCCCGGGTGCGGGGGCCATCGATACGCAGTATTTT.

This chain joins TRBV18 and TRBJ2-6; a weak D match, TRBD1 (6 bases). V dropped 3 bases and J dropped 3 bases, with 9 bases sitting between them. There are 15 residues in the CDR3. Germline V gene lookup returns CDR1 KGHSH and CDR2 LQKENI. The CDR3 DNA reads as TGTGCCAGCTCACCGGACAGATATGGGGCCAACGTCCTGACTTTC. Protein product: CASSPDRYGANVLTF.

This clone has only a few counts. The rearrangement links TRBV20-1 to TRBJ2-7; 7 positions match TRBD2. CDR1 is DFQATT and CDR2 is SNEGSKA in the germline V gene (reference sequence). This CDR3 spans 13 amino acids. The V and J ends lost 3 bases and 6 bases, in that order; junction bases with no gene match: 8. Here the CDR3 reads CSASTAGRGEQYF. DNA of the CDR3: TGCAGTGCTAGTACAGCGGGGAGGGGCGAGCAGTACTTC.

The chain carries TRBV6-1 and TRBJ2-4, with TRBD2 matching 7 bases. The germline V gene encodes CDR1 MNHNS and CDR2 SASEGT. V lost 1 base and J lost 0; bases outside the gene matches: 15. The CDR3 is 20 residues long. The CDR3 spells CASSEVRQGRDYRAKNIQYF. Written as DNA, the CDR3 is TGTGCCAGCAGTGAAGTTCGGCAGGGCCGGGACTATCGAGCCAAAAACATTCAGTACTTC.

This sequence joins TRBV19 and TRBJ1-2, with TRBD1 as a possible D gene (5 bases). Germline assignment: CDR1 LNHDA and CDR2 SQIVND (reference sequence). The CDR3 covers 12 residues. V was clipped by 5 bases and J by 5 bases, with 9 bases between them. The CDR3 is CASSPGLYGYTF. CDR3 in DNA: TGTGCCAGTAGTCCAGGGTTATATGGCTACACCTTC. The entire variable domain, with the rest obtained from reference TRBV19 and TRBJ1-2, is as follows: DGGITQSPKYLFRKEGQNVTLSCEQNLNHDAMYWYRQDPGQGLRLIYYSQIVNDFQKGDIAEGYSVSREKKESFPLTVTSAQKNPTAFYLCASSPGLYGYTFGSGTRLTVV.

This rearrangement joins TRBV2 to TRBJ2-7; 7 bases fit TRBD1. Germline assignment: CDR1 SNHLY and CDR2 FYNNEI. V lost 4 bases, J lost 5 bases, and 2 bases stayed unmatched. CDR3 length: 12 amino acids. CDR3 in DNA: TGTGCCAGCAGTGCGACAGGGAACGAGCAGTACTTC. Translation: CASSATGNEQYF. The complete variable domain, with remaining parts taken from reference TRBV2 and TRBJ2-7, reads EPEVTQTPSHQVTQMGQEVILRCVPISNHLYFYWYRQILGQKVEFLVSFYNNEISEKSEIFDDQFSVERPDGSNFTLKIRSTKLEDSAMYFCASSATGNEQYFGPGTRLTVT.

The V and J genes are TRBV2 and TRBJ2-5, with a tentative D call TRBD2 (6 bases). CDR1 is SNHLY and CDR2 is FYNNEI in the germline V gene. Trimming stripped 7 bases from V and 5 bases from J, with 20 bases between. The CDR3 is made up of 15 amino acids. CDR3 DNA: TGTGCCAGCATTCCGGGAGTACGGGAGCGGGAGACCCAGTACTTC. Its protein product is CASIPGVRERETQYF.

This rearrangement joins TRBV27 to TRBJ1-5, with 11 positions matching TRBD1. The CDR3 length is 15 residues. J lost 2 bases, V lost 6 bases, and 3 bases had no gene match. The germline V gene encodes CDR1 MNHEY and CDR2 SMNVEV (reference sequence). For the CDR3, the DNA is TGTGCCAGCAGACGGACAGGGGGCGGCAATCAGCCCCAGCATTTT. Translating it yields CASRRTGGGNQPQHF.

Note on this clone: One end of the junction does not line up with germline, which may come from a read error. Other DNA sequences in the same sample also yield this CDR3. The chain is built from TRBV28 and TRBJ2-7; the D gene is possibly TRBD1 (6 bases). CDR3 length: 14 residues. The V gene's germline CDR1 is MDHEN and CDR2 SYDVKM. The CDR3 DNA reads TGTGCCAGCAGTAACCGGGACAACCCCTACGAGCAATACTTC. Translating it yields CASSNRDNPYEQYF.